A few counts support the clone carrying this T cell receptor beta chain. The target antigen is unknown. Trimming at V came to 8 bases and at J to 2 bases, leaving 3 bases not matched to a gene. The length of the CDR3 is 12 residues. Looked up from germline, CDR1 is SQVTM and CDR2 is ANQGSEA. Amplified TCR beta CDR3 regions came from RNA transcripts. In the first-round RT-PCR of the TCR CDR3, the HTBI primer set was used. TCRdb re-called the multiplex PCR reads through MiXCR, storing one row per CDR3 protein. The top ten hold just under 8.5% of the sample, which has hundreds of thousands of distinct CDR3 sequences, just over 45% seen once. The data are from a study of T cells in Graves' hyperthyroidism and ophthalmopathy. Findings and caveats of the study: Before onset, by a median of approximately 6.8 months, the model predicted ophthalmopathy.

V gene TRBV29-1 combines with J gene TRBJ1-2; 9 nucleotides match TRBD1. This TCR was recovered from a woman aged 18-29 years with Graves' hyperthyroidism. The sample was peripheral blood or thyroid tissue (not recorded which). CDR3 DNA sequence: TGCAGCTCCGGGACAGGGAACTATGGCTACACCTTC. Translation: CSSGTGNYGYTF.